The entry that follows covers one T cell receptor beta chain sequence. No antigen is known for it. This entry belongs to a study of blood T cells in healthy people across ages. Study outcomes and limitations: Correlation between TCR beta diversity and naive T cell percentage was strong. More naive CD4+ cells and higher diversity marked long-lived donors relative to aged donors.

For the second PCR, which ran for roughly 7 to 11 cycles, a sample-barcoded 5' primer and a J-beta primer mix were used. TCRdb redid the calling of the 5' RACE reads with MiXCR, one entry per CDR3 protein. Among approximately 900,000 distinct CDR3 sequences listed, almost 30% were seen once. The CDR3 runs to 17 residues. CDR1 and CDR2 (germline): LGHNT, FRNRAP. Trimming removed 0 bases at V and 9 bases at J, with 21 bases between. These data also featured in a second study, about T cells of mothers and their children. Turning to that study: RNA that had been extracted went wholly into cDNA synthesis, at about 1.5 ug per 15 ul. Related mother-child pairs shared marginally more repertoire than unrelated pairs, though not significantly.

The chain links TRBV12-5 to TRBJ2-1; D is perhaps TRBD1 (6 bases). The TCR sequence derives from a woman in her 40s in good health. The sample taken for sequencing was blood. CDR3 loop: CASGLVPPGAGDPEQFF. CDR3 nucleotides: TGTGCTAGTGGTTTGGTACCTCCCGGGGCAGGGGATCCTGAGCAGTTCTTC.